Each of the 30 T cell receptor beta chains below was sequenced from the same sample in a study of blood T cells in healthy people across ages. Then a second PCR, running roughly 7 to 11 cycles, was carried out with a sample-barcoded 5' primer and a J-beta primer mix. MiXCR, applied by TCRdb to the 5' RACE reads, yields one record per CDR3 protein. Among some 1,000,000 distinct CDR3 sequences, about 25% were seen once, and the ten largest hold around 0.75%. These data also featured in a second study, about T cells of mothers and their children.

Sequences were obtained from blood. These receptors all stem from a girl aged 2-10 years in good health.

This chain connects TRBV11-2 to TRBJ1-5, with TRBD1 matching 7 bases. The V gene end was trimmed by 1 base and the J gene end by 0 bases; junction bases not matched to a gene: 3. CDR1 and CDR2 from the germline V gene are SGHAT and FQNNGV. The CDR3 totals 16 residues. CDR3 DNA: TGTGCCAGCAGCTTAGGAAGGGGGCTTAGCAATCAGCCCCAGCATTTT. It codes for CASSLGRGLSNQPQHF.

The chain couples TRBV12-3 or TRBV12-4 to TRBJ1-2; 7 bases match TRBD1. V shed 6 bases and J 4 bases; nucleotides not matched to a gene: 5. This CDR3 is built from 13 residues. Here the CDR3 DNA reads TGTGCCAGCAGGACTCAGGGGGTCTATGGCTACACCTTC. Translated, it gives CASRTQGVYGYTF.

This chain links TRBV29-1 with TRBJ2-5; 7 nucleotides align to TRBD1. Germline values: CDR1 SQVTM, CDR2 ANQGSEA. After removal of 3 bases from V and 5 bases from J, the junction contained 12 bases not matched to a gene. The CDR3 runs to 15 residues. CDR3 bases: TGCAGCGTTGAGGGGTGGGAAGGGGGCAAGGAGACCCAGTACTTC. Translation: CSVEGWEGGKETQYF.

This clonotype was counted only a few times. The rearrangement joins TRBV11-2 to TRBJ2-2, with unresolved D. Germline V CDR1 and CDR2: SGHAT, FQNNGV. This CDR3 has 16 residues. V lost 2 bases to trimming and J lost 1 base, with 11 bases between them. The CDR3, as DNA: TGTGCCAGCAGCTTATCCGAAGGCGGGAACACCGGGGAGCTGTTTTTT. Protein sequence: CASSLSEGGNTGELFF.

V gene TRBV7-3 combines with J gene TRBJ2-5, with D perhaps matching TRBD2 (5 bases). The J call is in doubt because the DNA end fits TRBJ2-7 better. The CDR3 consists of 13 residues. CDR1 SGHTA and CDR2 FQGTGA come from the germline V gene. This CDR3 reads CASSLLRETEQYF. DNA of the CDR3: TGTGCCAGCAGCTTGTTACGGGAAACCGAGCAGTACTTC.

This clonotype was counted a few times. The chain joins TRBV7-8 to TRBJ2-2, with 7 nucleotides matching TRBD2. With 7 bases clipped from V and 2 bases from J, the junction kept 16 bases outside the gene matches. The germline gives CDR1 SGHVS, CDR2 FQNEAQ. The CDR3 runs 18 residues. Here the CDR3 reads CASTLWGRGLHNTGELFF. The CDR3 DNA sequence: TGTGCCAGCACCCTGTGGGGGAGGGGATTGCATAACACCGGGGAGCTGTTTTTT. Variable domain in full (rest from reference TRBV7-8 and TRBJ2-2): GAGVSQSPRYKVAKRGQDVALRCDPISGHVSLFWYQQALGQGPEFLTYFQNEAQLDKSGLPSDRFFAERPEGSVSTLKIQRTQQEDSAVYLCASTLWGRGLHNTGELFFGEGSRLTVL.

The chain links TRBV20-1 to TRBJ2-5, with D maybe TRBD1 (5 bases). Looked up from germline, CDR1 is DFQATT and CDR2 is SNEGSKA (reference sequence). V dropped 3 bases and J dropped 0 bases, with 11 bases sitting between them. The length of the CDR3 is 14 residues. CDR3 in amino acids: CSASVDRYQETQYF. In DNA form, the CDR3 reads TGCAGTGCTAGCGTCGACAGATACCAAGAGACCCAGTACTTC.

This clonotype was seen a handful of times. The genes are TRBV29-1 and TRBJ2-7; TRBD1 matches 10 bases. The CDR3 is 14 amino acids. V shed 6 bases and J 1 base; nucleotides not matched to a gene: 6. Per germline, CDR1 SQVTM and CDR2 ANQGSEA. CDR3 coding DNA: TGCAGCGTAGAGGGACAGGGGCCATCCTACGAGCAGTACTTC. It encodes CSVEGQGPSYEQYF.

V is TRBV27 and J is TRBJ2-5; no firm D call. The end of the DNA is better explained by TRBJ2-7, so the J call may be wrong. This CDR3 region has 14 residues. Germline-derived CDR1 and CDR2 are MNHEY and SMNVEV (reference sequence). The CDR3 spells CASSRESSSYEQYF. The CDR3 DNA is TGTGCCAGCAGTAGAGAATCTAGCTCCTACGAGCAGTACTTC.

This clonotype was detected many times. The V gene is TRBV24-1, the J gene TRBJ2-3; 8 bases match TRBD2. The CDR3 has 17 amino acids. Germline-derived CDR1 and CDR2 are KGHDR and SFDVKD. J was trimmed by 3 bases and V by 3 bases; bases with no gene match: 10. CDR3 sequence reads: CATSDLFGAGETDTQYF. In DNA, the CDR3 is TGTGCCACCAGTGATCTATTCGGAGCGGGGGAGACAGATACGCAGTATTTT.

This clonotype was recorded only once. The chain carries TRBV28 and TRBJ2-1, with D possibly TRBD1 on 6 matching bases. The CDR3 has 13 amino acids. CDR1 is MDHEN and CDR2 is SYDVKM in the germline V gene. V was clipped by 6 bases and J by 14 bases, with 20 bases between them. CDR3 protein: CASSPGTSSEEFF. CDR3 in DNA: TGTGCCAGCAGCCCCGGGACATCCTCTGAAGAGTTCTTC.

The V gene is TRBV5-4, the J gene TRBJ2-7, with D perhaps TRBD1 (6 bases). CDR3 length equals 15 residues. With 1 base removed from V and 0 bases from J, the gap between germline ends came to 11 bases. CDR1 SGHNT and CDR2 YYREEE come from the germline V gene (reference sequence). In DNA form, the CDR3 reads TGTGCCAGCAGCTTGCAGGGGTATAGCTCCTACGAGCAGTACTTC. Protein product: CASSLQGYSSYEQYF.

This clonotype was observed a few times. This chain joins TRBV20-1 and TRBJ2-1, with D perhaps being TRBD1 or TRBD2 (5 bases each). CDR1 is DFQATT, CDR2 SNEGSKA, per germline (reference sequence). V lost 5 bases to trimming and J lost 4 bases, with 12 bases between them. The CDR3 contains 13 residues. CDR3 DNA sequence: TGCAGTGCTTGGGGGAACCCGTACAATGAGCAGTTCTTC. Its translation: CSAWGNPYNEQFF.

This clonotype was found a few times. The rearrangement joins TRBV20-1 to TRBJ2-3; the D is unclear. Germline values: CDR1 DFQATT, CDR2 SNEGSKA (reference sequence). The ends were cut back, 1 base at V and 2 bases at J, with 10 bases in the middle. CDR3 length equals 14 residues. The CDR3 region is CSARGGPATDTQYF. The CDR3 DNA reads TGCAGTGCTAGAGGAGGACCAGCCACAGATACGCAGTATTTT.

The chain's CDR3 is CASSGPGLAGITYNEQFF. CDR3 sequence (DNA): TGTGCCAGCAGTGGACCGGGACTAGCGGGAATCACTTACAATGAGCAGTTCTTC. The chain uses TRBV6-1 and TRBJ2-1; TRBD2 agrees at 13 bases. From germline, CDR1 is MNHNS and CDR2 SASEGT. Unmatched junction bases numbered 10, after V lost 4 bases and J lost 4 bases. The CDR3 is 18 amino acids.

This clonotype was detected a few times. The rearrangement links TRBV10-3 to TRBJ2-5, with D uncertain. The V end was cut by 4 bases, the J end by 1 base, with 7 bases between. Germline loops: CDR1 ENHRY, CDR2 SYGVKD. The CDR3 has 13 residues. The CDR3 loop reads CAISAAGQETQYF. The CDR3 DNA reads TGTGCCATCAGTGCAGCAGGCCAAGAGACCCAGTACTTC.

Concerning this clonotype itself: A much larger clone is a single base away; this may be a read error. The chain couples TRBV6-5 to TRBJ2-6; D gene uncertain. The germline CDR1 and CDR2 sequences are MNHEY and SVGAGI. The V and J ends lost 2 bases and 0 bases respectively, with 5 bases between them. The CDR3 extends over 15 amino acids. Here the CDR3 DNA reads TGTGCCAGCAGTTACGGGGTCTCTGGGGCCAACGTCCTGACTTTC. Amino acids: CASSYGVSGANVLTF.

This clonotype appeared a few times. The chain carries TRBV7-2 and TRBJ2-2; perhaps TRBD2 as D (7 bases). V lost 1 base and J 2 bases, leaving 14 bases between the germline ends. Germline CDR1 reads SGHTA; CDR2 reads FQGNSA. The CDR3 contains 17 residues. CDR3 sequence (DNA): TGTGCCAGCAGCTTAGTTATGTGGGGGGGCAACACCGGGGAGCTGTTTTTT. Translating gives CASSLVMWGGNTGELFF.

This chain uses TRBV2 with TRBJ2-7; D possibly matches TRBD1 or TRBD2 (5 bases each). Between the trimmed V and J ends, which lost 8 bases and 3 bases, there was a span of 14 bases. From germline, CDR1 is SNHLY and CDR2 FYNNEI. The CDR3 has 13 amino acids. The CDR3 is CASGTRPVYEQYF. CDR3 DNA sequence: TGTGCCAGCGGGACCCGTCCCGTCTACGAGCAGTACTTC.

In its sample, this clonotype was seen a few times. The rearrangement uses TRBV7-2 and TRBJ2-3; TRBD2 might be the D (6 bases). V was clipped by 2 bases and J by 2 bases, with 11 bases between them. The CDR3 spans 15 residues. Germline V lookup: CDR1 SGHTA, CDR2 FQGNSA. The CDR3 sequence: CASSLWGGDTDTQYF. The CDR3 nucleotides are TGTGCCAGCAGCTTATGGGGAGGTGACACAGATACGCAGTATTTT.

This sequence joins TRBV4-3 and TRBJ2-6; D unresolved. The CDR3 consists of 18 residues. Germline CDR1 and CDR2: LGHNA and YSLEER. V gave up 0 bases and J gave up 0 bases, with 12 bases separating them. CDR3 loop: CASSQDFLGSSGANVLTF. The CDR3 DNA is TGCGCCAGCAGCCAAGATTTCCTGGGGTCCTCTGGGGCCAACGTCCTGACTTTC.

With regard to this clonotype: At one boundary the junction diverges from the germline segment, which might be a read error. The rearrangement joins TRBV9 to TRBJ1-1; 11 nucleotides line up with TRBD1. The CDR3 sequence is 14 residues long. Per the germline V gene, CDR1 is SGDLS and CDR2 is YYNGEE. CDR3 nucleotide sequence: TGTGCCAGCAGCGCGGACAGGGGGCGGACTGAAGCTCTCTTT. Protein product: CASSADRGRTEALF.

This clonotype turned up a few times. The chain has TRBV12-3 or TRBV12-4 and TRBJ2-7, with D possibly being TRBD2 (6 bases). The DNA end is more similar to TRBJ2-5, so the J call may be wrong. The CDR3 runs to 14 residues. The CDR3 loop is CASSPHSGEETQYF. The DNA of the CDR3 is TGTGCCAGCAGTCCCCATAGCGGCGAAGAGACCCAGTACTTC.

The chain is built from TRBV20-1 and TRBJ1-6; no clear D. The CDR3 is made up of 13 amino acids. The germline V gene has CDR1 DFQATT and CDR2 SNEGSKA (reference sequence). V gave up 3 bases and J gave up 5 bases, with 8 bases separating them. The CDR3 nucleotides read TGCAGTGCTAGTACCGGAAATAATTCACCCCTCCACTTT. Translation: CSASTGNNSPLHF.

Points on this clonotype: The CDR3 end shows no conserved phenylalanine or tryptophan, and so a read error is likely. As DNA, the CDR3 is TGTGCCAGCAGTTCCAGCACCAGGGGGCTAGTGGGAACAGATGCGCAGTATTCT. As protein: CASSSSTRGLVGTDAQYS. The rearrangement joins TRBV12-3 or TRBV12-4 to TRBJ2-3; 8 positions match TRBD1. The CDR3 covers 18 residues.

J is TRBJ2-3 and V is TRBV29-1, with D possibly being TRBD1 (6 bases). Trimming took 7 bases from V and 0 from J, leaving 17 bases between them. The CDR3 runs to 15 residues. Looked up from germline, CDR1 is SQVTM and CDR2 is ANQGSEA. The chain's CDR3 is CSASLARGSTDTQYF. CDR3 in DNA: TGCAGCGCCTCATTGGCCAGGGGCAGCACAGATACGCAGTATTTT.

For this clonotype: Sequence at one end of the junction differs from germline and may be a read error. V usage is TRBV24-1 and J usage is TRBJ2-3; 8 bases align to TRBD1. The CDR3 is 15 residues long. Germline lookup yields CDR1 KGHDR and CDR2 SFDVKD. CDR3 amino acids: CATGAGQGITDAQYF. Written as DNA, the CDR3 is TGTGCCACTGGGGCCGGACAGGGTATCACAGATGCGCAGTATTTT.

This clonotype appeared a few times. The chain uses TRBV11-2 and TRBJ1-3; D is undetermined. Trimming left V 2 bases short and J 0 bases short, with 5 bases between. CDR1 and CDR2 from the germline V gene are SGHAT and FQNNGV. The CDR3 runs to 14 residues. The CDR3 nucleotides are TGTGCCAGCAGCTTAATACCCTCTGGAAACACCATATATTTT. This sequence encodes CASSLIPSGNTIYF.

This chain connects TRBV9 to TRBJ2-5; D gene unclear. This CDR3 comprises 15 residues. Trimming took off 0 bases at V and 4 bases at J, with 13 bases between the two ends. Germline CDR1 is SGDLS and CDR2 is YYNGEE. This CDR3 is CASSVEGPAPETQYF. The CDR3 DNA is TGTGCCAGCAGCGTAGAGGGCCCAGCACCAGAGACCCAGTACTTC.

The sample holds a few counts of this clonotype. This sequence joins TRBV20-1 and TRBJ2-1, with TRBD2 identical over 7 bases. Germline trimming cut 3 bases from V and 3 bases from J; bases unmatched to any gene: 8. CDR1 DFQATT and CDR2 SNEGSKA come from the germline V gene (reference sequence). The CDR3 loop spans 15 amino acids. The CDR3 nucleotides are TGCAGTGCTAGGAAGGGACTAAGGGTCTACAATGAGCAGTTCTTC. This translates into CSARKGLRVYNEQFF.